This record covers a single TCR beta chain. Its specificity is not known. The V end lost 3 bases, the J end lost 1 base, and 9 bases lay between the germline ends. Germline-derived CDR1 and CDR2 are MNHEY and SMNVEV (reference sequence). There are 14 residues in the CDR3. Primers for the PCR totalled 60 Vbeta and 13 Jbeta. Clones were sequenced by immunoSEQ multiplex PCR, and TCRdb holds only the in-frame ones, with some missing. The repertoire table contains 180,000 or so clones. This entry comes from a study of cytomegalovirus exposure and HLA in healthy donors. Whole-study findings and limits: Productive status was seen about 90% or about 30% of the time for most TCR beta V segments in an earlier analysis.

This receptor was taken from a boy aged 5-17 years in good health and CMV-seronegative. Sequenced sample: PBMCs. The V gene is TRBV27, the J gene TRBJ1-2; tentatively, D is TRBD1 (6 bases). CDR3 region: CASSFGRGNYGYTF. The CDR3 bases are TGTGCCAGCAGTTTCGGCAGGGGTAACTATGGCTACACCTTC.